Shown below are 22 T cell receptor beta chains from a single sample sequenced in a study of STAT3 mutations in large granular lymphocyte leukemia. Study results and limitations: Every T-LGLL patient had at least one immunodominant TCRbeta clonotype.

Their antigen targets remain unknown. Generated by immunoSEQ multiplex PCR, the TCRdb table keeps only in-frame clones and is missing some. Of tens of thousands of clones detected, roughly 77% appear once; the ten largest clones hold about 0.45%. Source material: PBMCs. The receptors were sampled from a human donor with T large granular lymphocyte leukemia. Some clones in this sample may be carry-over from other donors' samples.

This clone came up once. This rearrangement joins TRBV5-1 to TRBJ1-1, with unresolved D. With 3 bases removed from V and 5 bases from J, the gap between germline ends came to 14 bases. The CDR3 has 14 amino acids. Germline CDR1 and CDR2: SGHRS and YFSETQ. CDR3 DNA: TGCGCCAGCAGCTCCCAGCCCGTGGGTACTGAAGCTTTCTTT. Protein sequence: CASSSQPVGTEAFF.

A few counts support this clone. The chain combines TRBV7-2 with TRBJ2-7; possible D gene TRBD1, 6 bases. Trimming pared 6 bases from V and 2 bases from J, leaving 20 bases between. The CDR3 sequence is 16 residues long. Germline CDR1 SGHTA, CDR2 FQGNSA. This CDR3 is CASSSLTGLPPYEQYF. Here the CDR3 DNA reads TGTGCCAGCAGTTCCCTGACAGGCTTACCCCCCTACGAGCAGTACTTC.

J is TRBJ2-2 and V is TRBV19; TRBD1 is a possible D gene (5 bases). The CDR3 has 17 amino acids. Per the germline V gene, CDR1 is LNHDA and CDR2 is SQIVND (reference sequence). Between the trimmed V and J ends, which lost 4 bases and 4 bases, there was a span of 19 bases. The CDR3 bases are TGTGCCAGTAGTACTGGGGCCGTATTTCTTAGCACCGGGGAGCTGTTTTTT. It specifies CASSTGAVFLSTGELFF.

The genes are TRBV10-3 and TRBJ1-5; the match to TRBD1 covers 11 bases. The CDR3 consists of 15 residues. The J segment lost 4 bases and the V segment lost 4 bases, leaving 3 bases of the junction unmatched. CDR1 is ENHRY and CDR2 is SYGVKD in the germline V gene. As DNA, the CDR3 is TGTGCCATCAGTGGAGGACAGGGGGCAAATCAGCCCCAGCATTTT. This codes for CAISGGQGANQPQHF.

J is TRBJ1-1 and V is TRBV5-4; D is possibly TRBD1 (5 bases). The length of the CDR3 is 12 residues. V shed 5 bases and J shed 1 base, with 6 bases lying between them. Germline V gene sequence: CDR1 SGHNT, CDR2 YYREEE (reference sequence). CDR3 protein: CASRRGNTEAFF. CDR3 nucleotides: TGTGCCAGCAGGAGGGGGAACACTGAAGCTTTCTTT.

This clone was seen only once. The V gene is TRBV5-1, the J gene TRBJ2-2; 12 nucleotides line up with TRBD2. The trim removed 0 bases at V and 5 bases at J, leaving 8 bases unmatched. CDR1 and CDR2 (germline): SGHRS, YFSETQ. This CDR3 spans 18 amino acids. CDR3 sequence: CASSLAPSGGAWTGELFF. The DNA of the CDR3 is TGCGCCAGCAGCTTGGCCCCTAGCGGGGGGGCCTGGACCGGGGAGCTGTTTTTT. Drawing the rest from reference TRBV5-1 and TRBJ2-2, the complete variable domain is KAGVTQTPRYLIKTRGQQVTLSCSPISGHRSVSWYQQTPGQGLQFLFEYFSETQRNKGNFPGRFSGRQFSNSRSEMNVSTLELGDSALYLCASSLAPSGGAWTGELFFGEGSRLTVL.

The DNA of the CDR3 is TGTGCCAGCGGACAGGGGGTAAACTATAATTCACCCCTCCACTTT. Translating it yields CASGQGVNYNSPLHF. This rearrangement joins TRBV27 to TRBJ1-6; 10 nucleotides agree with TRBD1. Per germline, CDR1 MNHEY and CDR2 SMNVEV (reference sequence). The junction had 4 bases not matched to a gene; V was cut back by 8 bases and J by 3 bases. The CDR3 covers 15 residues.

The chain combines TRBV15 with TRBJ2-3; 8 nucleotides align to TRBD1. Germline V gene sequence: CDR1 LNHNV, CDR2 YYDKDF (reference sequence). After removal of 3 bases from V and 1 base from J, the junction contained 0 bases not matched to a gene. The CDR3 loop spans 14 amino acids. CDR3: CATSRGQGTDTQYF. The CDR3, as DNA: TGTGCCACCAGCAGGGGACAGGGCACAGATACGCAGTATTTT.

This clone was recorded only once. The gene calls are TRBV28 and TRBJ1-2; D is possibly TRBD1 (5 bases). The CDR3 totals 13 residues. Deletions cut 3 bases from V and 3 bases from J, with 8 bases between. Germline V CDR1 and CDR2: MDHEN, SYDVKM. CDR3 protein: CASSFGGDYGYTF. CDR3 bases: TGTGCCAGCAGTTTCGGGGGGGACTATGGCTACACCTTC.

V gene TRBV6-1 combines with J gene TRBJ1-2; tentatively, D is TRBD1 (5 bases). V was shortened by 8 bases and J by 0 bases, with 10 bases between the two germline ends. There are 13 residues in the CDR3. The V gene's germline CDR1 is MNHNS and CDR2 SASEGT. The CDR3 here is CASAGTSNYGYTF. Here the CDR3 DNA reads TGTGCCAGCGCTGGGACTTCTAACTATGGCTACACCTTC.

The gene calls are TRBV2 and TRBJ2-1; 13 bases fit TRBD2. The germline V gene has CDR1 SNHLY and CDR2 FYNNEI. This CDR3 is built from 18 residues. The V segment lost 6 bases and the J segment 2 bases; nucleotides outside the gene matches: 10. The CDR3 sequence: CASSSTSGGLGAYNEQFF. The CDR3 nucleotides read TGTGCCAGCAGCTCGACTAGCGGGGGGCTCGGGGCCTACAATGAGCAGTTCTTC.

V usage is TRBV18 and J usage is TRBJ1-5; possible D gene TRBD1, 5 bases. This CDR3 region has 14 residues. Trimming left V 0 bases short and J 3 bases short, with 6 bases between. Germline lookup yields CDR1 KGHSH and CDR2 LQKENI. CDR3 in amino acids: CASSPPDTNQPQHF. As DNA, the CDR3 is TGTGCCAGCTCACCACCGGACACCAATCAGCCCCAGCATTTT. Combining the CDR3 with reference TRBV18 and TRBJ1-5 gives the whole variable domain NAGVMQNPRHLVRRRGQEARLRCSPMKGHSHVYWYRQLPEEGLKFMVYLQKENIIDESGMPKERFSAEFPKEGPSILRIQQVVRGDSAAYFCASSPPDTNQPQHFGDGTRLSIL.

This clone was seen a handful of times. The chain is built from TRBV10-3 and TRBJ2-2, with a tentative D call TRBD1 (6 bases). V was shortened by 6 bases and J by 1 base, with 9 bases between the two germline ends. The CDR3 spans 14 residues. From germline, CDR1 is ENHRY and CDR2 SYGVKD. The CDR3 region has the DNA TGTGCCATCAGAGAGGGACAGAACACCGGGGAGCTGTTTTTT. This encodes CAIREGQNTGELFF.

In DNA form, the CDR3 reads TGCGCCAGCAGCCAACGACTAGCGGGGGGTCTAGATACGCAGTATTTT. Its protein is CASSQRLAGGLDTQYF. V gene TRBV4-1 combines with J gene TRBJ2-3, with 13 bases fitting TRBD2. With V trimmed by 2 bases and J by 5 bases, 4 bases remained unmatched. The CDR3 loop spans 16 amino acids. Germline V gene lookup returns CDR1 MGHRA and CDR2 YSYEKL.

The table lists this clone with a count of one. V is TRBV28 and J is TRBJ1-5, with 8 positions matching TRBD1. Germline CDR1 is MDHEN and CDR2 is SYDVKM. After removal of 6 bases from V and 0 bases from J, the junction contained 10 bases not matched to a gene. The CDR3 extends over 17 amino acids. CDR3 sequence reads: CASRSQGQGYSNQPQHF. The CDR3 DNA reads as TGTGCCAGCAGGTCCCAAGGACAGGGATATAGCAATCAGCCCCAGCATTTT.

The chain carries TRBV4-1 and TRBJ1-1; D might be TRBD1 (5 bases). Germline lookup yields CDR1 MGHRA and CDR2 YSYEKL. The CDR3 totals 17 residues. V was pared by 1 base and J by 0 bases, with 15 bases between. The CDR3 bases are TGCGCCAGCAGCCAAGCCCCACGCGGGGCTCTGAACACTGAAGCTTTCTTT. Protein: CASSQAPRGALNTEAFF.

The chain recombines TRBV21-1 with TRBJ1-1. TRBV21-1 is recorded as a pseudogene. This CDR3 contains 15 residues. The CDR3 spells CASRQRGGKNTEAFF. As DNA, the CDR3 is TGTGCCAGCAGGCAAAGAGGAGGGAAGAACACTGAAGCTTTCTTT.

This clone turned up a few times. This sequence joins TRBV9 and TRBJ2-1; 8 nucleotides match TRBD2. The CDR3 spans 13 residues. Germline V gene lookup returns CDR1 SGDLS and CDR2 YYNGEE. V shed 3 bases, J shed 8 bases, and the junction held 4 bases outside the gene matches. CDR3: CASSGTSKDEQFF. CDR3 bases: TGTGCCAGCAGCGGGACTAGCAAGGATGAGCAGTTCTTC.

The J gene is TRBJ2-5, the V gene TRBV14, with TRBD2 matching over 10 bases. The CDR3 totals 15 residues. V shed 3 bases, J shed 0 bases, and the junction held 1 base outside the gene matches. Germline V gene lookup returns CDR1 SGHDN and CDR2 FVKESK. The CDR3 coding sequence is TGTGCCAGCAGCCACCTAGCGGGGGACCAAGAGACCCAGTACTTC. Encoded protein: CASSHLAGDQETQYF.

This chain links TRBV4-2 with TRBJ1-5; TRBD1 aligns across 7 bases. The length of the CDR3 is 14 residues. The J segment lost 3 bases and the V segment lost 4 bases, leaving 3 bases of the junction unmatched. CDR1 LGHNA and CDR2 YNFKEQ come from the germline V gene. CDR3 bases: TGTGCCAGCAGCCCGGACAGGTCCAATCAGCCCCAGCATTTT. This translates into CASSPDRSNQPQHF.

The sample holds one count of this clone. The chain is built from TRBV7-9 and TRBJ1-1; D unclear. The germline gives CDR1 SEHNR, CDR2 FQNEAQ (reference sequence). The CDR3 has 18 amino acids. With 4 bases removed from V and 0 bases from J, the gap between germline ends came to 21 bases. The CDR3 DNA is TGTGCCAGCAGCTCTCGAAACGAATGGCACAACCTGAACACTGAAGCTTTCTTT. This sequence encodes CASSSRNEWHNLNTEAFF.

The sample holds one count of this clone. The rearrangement uses TRBV4-2 and TRBJ1-2; D unclear. The V end was cut by 0 bases, the J end by 8 bases, with 13 bases between. Germline values: CDR1 LGHNA, CDR2 YNFKEQ. The length of the CDR3 is 14 residues. As DNA, the CDR3 is TGTGCCAGCAGCCAAGACATGTTAGGAGGCGGCTACACCTTC. Its protein is CASSQDMLGGGYTF.